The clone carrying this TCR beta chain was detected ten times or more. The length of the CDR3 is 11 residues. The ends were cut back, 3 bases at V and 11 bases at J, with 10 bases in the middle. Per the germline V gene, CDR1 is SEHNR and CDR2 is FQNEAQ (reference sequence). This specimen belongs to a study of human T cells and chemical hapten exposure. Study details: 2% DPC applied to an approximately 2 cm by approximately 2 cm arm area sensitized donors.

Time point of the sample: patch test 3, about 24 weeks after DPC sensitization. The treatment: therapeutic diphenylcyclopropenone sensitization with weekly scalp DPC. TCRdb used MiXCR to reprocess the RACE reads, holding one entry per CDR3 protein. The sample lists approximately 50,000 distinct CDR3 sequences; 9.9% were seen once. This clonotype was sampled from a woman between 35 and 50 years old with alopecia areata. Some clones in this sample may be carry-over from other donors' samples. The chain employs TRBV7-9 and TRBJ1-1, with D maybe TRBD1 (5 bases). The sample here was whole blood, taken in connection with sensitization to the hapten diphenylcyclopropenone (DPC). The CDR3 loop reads CASSFRDGAFF. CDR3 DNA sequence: TGTGCCAGCAGCTTCCGGGACGGGGCTTTCTTT.